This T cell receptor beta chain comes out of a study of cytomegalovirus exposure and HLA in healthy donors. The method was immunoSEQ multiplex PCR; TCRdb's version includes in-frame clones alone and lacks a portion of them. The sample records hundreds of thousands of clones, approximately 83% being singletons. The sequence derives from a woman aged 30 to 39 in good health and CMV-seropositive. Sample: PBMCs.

The CDR3 spells CASSLVQGTYEQYF. The CDR3 bases are TGCGCCAGCAGCTTGGTTCAGGGGACATACGAGCAGTACTTC. The rearrangement joins TRBV5-1 to TRBJ2-7, with D perhaps matching TRBD1 (6 bases). The CDR3 is 14 amino acids. In germline, CDR1 is SGHRS, CDR2 YFSETQ. Trimming stripped 0 bases from V and 4 bases from J, with 11 bases between.